The 6 T cell receptor beta chains given below trace back to one sample, sequenced in a study of immune characterization of retroperitoneal liposarcoma. Via MiXCR, TCRdb re-called the PCR reads, giving one row per CDR3 protein. In the table there are 7,500 to 8,500 distinct CDR3 sequences, under 50% of which are singletons. Sequencing was done on a sample of tumor tissue. The source is a male donor with retroperitoneal liposarcoma.

V gene TRBV27 combines with J gene TRBJ2-1, with D possibly TRBD2 on 6 matching bases. CDR3 size: 18 residues. The germline gives CDR1 MNHEY, CDR2 SMNVEV (reference sequence). With 0 bases removed from V and 0 bases from J, the gap between germline ends came to 15 bases. The CDR3 protein is CASSLSAGLLLSYNEQFF. In nucleotides, the CDR3 is TGTGCCAGCAGTTTATCAGCGGGCTTACTCCTCTCCTACAATGAGCAGTTCTTC.

This clonotype was seen a handful of times. This sequence joins TRBV7-2 and TRBJ1-2, with TRBD1 as a possible D gene (5 bases). Germline V gene lookup returns CDR1 SGHTA and CDR2 FQGNSA. V was pared by 4 bases and J by 5 bases, with 8 bases between. There are 12 residues in the CDR3. The CDR3 DNA sequence: TGTGCCAGCAGCTCCCAGGGTTATGGCTACACCTTC. This translates into CASSSQGYGYTF.

This clonotype was seen a few times. The chain carries TRBV12-3 or TRBV12-4 and TRBJ2-4; D might be TRBD2 (6 bases). V lost 8 bases and J 13 bases, leaving 27 bases between the germline ends. This CDR3 spans 15 amino acids. CDR3: CASRLLSGSYNEQYF. CDR3 in DNA: TGTGCCAGCCGCCTTTTGTCCGGGAGCTACAATGAGCAGTACTTC.

This chain links TRBV6-1 with TRBJ2-1; 11 nucleotides agree with TRBD2. The J call may be wrong; the DNA end is better matched by TRBJ2-7. The CDR3 runs to 15 residues. CDR1 is MNHNS, CDR2 SASEGT, per germline. The CDR3 DNA is TGTGCCAGCAGTGAAACTAGCGGGGGTTACAATGAGCAGTACTTC. Translated, it gives CASSETSGGYNEQYF.

This clonotype has just a few counts. J is TRBJ2-1 and V is TRBV7-8; a weak D match, TRBD2 (5 bases). The J call is doubtful: the DNA matches TRBJ2-7 better. The CDR3 runs 12 residues. Germline CDR1 SGHVS, CDR2 FQNEAQ. DNA for the CDR3: TGTGCCAGCAGCTCATCCCGGGGCGAGCAGTACTTC. Protein sequence: CASSSSRGEQYF.

This chain joins TRBV24-1 and TRBJ2-1; 12 bases map to TRBD1. The DNA end favors TRBJ2-7, so the J call may be wrong. This CDR3 is built from 17 residues. CDR1 is KGHDR, CDR2 SFDVKD, per germline. Here the CDR3 DNA reads TGTGCCACCAGTGATTTGGCGGGACAGGGGGCCTACAATGAGCAGTACTTC. Amino acid sequence: CATSDLAGQGAYNEQYF.